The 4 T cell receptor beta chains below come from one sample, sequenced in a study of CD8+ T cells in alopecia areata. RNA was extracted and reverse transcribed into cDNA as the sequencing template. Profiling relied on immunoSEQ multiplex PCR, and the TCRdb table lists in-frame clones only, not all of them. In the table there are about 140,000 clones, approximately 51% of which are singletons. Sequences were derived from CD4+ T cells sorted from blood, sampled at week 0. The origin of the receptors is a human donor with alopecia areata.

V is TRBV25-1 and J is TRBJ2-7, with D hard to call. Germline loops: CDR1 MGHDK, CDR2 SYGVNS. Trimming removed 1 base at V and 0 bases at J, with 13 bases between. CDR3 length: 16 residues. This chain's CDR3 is CASSEWGGKGSYEQYF. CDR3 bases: TGTGCCAGCAGTGAATGGGGTGGGAAAGGCTCCTACGAGCAGTACTTC.

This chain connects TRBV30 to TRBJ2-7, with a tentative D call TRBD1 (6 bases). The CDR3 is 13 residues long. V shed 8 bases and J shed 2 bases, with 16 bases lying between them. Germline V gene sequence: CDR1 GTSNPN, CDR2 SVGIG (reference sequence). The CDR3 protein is CAHSGQGTYEQYF. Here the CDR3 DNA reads TGTGCCCATTCCGGGCAGGGGACCTACGAGCAGTACTTC.

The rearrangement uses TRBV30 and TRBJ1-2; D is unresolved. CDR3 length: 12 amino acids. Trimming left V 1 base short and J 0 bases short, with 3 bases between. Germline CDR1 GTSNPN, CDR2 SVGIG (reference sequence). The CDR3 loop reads CAWSGTNYGYTF. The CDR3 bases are TGTGCCTGGAGTGGGACTAACTATGGCTACACCTTC. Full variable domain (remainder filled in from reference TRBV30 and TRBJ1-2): SQTIHQWPATLVQPVGSPLSLECTVEGTSNPNLYWYRQAAGRGLQLLFYSVGIGQISSEVPQNLSASRPQDRQFILSSKKLLLSDSGFYLCAWSGTNYGYTFGSGTRLTVV.

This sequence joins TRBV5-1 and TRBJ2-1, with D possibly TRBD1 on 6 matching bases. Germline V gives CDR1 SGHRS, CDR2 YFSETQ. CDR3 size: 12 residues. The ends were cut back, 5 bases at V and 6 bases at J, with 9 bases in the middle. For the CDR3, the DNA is TGCGCCAGCAGTAGAGGGGGCAATGAGCAGTTCTTC. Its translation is CASSRGGNEQFF.